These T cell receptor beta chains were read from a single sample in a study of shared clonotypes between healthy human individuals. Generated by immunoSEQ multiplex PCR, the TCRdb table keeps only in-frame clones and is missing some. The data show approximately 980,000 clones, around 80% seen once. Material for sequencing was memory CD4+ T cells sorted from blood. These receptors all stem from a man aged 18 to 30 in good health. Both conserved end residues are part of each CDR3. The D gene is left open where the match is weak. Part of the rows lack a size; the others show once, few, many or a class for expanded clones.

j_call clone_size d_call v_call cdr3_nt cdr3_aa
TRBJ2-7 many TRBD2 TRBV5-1 TGCGCCAGCAGCTTAGGAACGGGAGGCGGAGCTAGTGAGCAGTACTTC CASSLGTGGGASEQYF
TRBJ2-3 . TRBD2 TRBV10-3 TGTGCCATCAGTGAGTCGGGACTAGGTGTTGGCACAGATACGCAGTATTTT CAISESGLGVGTDTQYF
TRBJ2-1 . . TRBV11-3 TGTGCCAGCAGCTCGCGCCTCCGAGATGAGCAGTTCTTC CASSSRLRDEQFF
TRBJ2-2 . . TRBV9 TGTGCCAGCAGCGTAGGGGGTAGCGGGAACACCGGGGAGCTGTTTTTT CASSVGGSGNTGELFF
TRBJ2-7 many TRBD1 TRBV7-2 TGTGCCAGCAGCCCCGGGACAGGGTCCTACGAGCAGTACTTC CASSPGTGSYEQYF
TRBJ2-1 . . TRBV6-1 TGTGCCAGCAGACTGGGAGCCGGAAATGAGCAGTTCTTC CASRLGAGNEQFF
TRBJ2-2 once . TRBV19 TGTGCCAGTATCCCAGGTTCGGGGATCGGGGAGCTGTTTTTT CASIPGSGIGELFF
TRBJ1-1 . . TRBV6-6 TGTGCCAGCAGTCCCACCAACACTGAAGCTTTCTTT CASSPTNTEAFF
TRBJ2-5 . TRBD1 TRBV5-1 TGCGCCAGCAGTCGGACAGGGAGTCGTGAGACCCAGTACTTC CASSRTGSRETQYF
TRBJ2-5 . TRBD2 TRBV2 TGTGCCAGCAGTGCGGGAGGCCAAGAGACCCAGTACTTC CASSAGGQETQYF
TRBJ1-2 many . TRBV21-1 TGTGCCAGCAGCAAGGAGAGGGTTCGCTGTGCTAACTATGGCTACACCTTC CASSKERVRCANYGYTF
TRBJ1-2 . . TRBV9 TGTGCCAGCAGCCCCTATAAGGTGGCTGGTGGCTACACCTTC CASSPYKVAGGYTF
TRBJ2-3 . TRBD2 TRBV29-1 TGCAGCGTTGTGATAGCGGGGTGGGTAGATACGCAGTATTTT CSVVIAGWVDTQYF
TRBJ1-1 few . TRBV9 TGTGCCAGCAGCGCAGGACCAGAAAACACTGAAGCTTTCTTT CASSAGPENTEAFF
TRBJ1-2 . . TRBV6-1 TGTGCCAGCAGTGAAGCAGGGCAGGGACCTTATGGCTACACCTTC CASSEAGQGPYGYTF
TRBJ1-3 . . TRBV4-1 TGCGCCAGCAGCCAAGACCCACAGGGTTACGGAAACACCATATATTTT CASSQDPQGYGNTIYF
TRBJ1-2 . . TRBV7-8 TGTGCCAGCAGCTACAAGGAGGTTTATGGCTACACCTTC CASSYKEVYGYTF
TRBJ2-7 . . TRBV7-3 TGTGCCAGCAGCTTAGGTGAGGGCTACGAGCAGTACTTC CASSLGEGYEQYF
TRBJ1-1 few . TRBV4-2 TGTGCCAGCAGCCAAAGGTCGGGTGTGGTGGCAGCTTTCTTT CASSQRSGVVAAFF
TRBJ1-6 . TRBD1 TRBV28 TGTGCCAGCAGAATGACAGGGGAAAATTCACCCCTCCACTTT CASRMTGENSPLHF
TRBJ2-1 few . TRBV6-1 TGTGCCAGCAGTGGCCACAGGGCGGGTCTTGATGAGCAGTTCTTC CASSGHRAGLDEQFF
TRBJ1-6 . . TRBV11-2 TGTGCCAGCAGCTTAGCACAAAAGGGAGGAATAATGAATTCACCCCTCCACTTT CASSLAQKGGIMNSPLHF
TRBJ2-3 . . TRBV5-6 TGTGCCAGCACCCGGCCGTATGTAGGTGCTAGCACAGATACGCAGTATTTT CASTRPYVGASTDTQYF
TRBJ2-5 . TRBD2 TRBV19 TGTGCCACCGGGACTAGCGGGATAGAGACCCAGTACTTC CATGTSGIETQYF
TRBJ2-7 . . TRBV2 TGTGCCAGCAGTGTAGGCTACGAGCAGTACTTC CASSVGYEQYF
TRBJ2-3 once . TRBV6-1 TGTGCCAGCTCCCCTGGGGGGGGGCCCGCAGATACGCAGTATTTT CASSPGGGPADTQYF
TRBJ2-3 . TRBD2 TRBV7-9 TGTGCCAGCAGCCCCCCGGGACTAGCGGGAGGAATTACAGATACGCAGTATTTT CASSPPGLAGGITDTQYF
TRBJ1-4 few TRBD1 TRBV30 TGTGCCTGGACCGGGACAGGGGTCCCCAATGAAAAACTGTTTTTT CAWTGTGVPNEKLFF
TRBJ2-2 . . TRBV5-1 TGCGCCAGCAGCCCGGGAGCCCAGGGGCCCGGGGAGCTGTTTTTT CASSPGAQGPGELFF
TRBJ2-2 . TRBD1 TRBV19 TGTGCCAGTAGTAGACAGGGGGCGCCGCCCGGGGAGCTGTTTTTT CASSRQGAPPGELFF
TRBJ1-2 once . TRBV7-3 TGTGCCAGCAGCTTAACTATCTCACAAGCTGGCTACACCTTC CASSLTISQAGYTF
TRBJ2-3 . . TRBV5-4 TGTGCCAGCAGCTTCGACCACACAGATACGCAGTATTTT CASSFDHTDTQYF
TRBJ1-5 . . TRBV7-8 TGTGCCAGCAGCCCCCAAGCGGGAAGCGGTCAGCCCCAGCATTTT CASSPQAGSGQPQHF
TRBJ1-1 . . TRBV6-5 TGTGCCAGCAGTACACGCGGACATAGGAACACTGAAGCTTTCTTT CASSTRGHRNTEAFF
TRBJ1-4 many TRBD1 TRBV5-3 TGTGCCAGAAGCACAGGACAGGGGAAGGAAAAACTGTTTTTT CARSTGQGKEKLFF
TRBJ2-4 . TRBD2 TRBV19 TGTGCCAGTAGTCCAGGAAGAGGTAGCGGGAGTAACATTCAGTACTTC CASSPGRGSGSNIQYF
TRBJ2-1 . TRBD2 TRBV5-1 TGCGCCAGCAGCATCCTCGCTAGCGGCTACAATGAGCAGTTCTTC CASSILASGYNEQFF
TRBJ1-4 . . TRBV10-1 TGCGCCAGCAGTGAACATCCAACTAATGAAAAACTGTTTTTT CASSEHPTNEKLFF
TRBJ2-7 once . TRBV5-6 TGTGCCAGCAGCTTTAGTAGGACCCGCTCCTACGAGCAGTACTTC CASSFSRTRSYEQYF
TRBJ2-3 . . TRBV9 TGTGCCAGCAGCGTAGGGACTAGCACAGATACGCAGTATTTT CASSVGTSTDTQYF
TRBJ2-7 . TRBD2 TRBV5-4 TGTGCCAGCAGCTTGGGGATAGCGGGGGGCGAGTCCGAGCAGTACTTC CASSLGIAGGESEQYF
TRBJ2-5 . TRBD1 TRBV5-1 TGCGCCAGCAGCAGTAAACGAGGGGACAGCCAAGAGACCCAGTACTTC CASSSKRGDSQETQYF
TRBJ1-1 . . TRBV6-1 TGTGCCAGCAGCGCGACCTGGGTCACTGAAGCTTTCTTT CASSATWVTEAFF
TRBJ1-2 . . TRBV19 TGTGCCAGTACCCCCGAGGGAATCAACTATGGCTACACCTTC CASTPEGINYGYTF
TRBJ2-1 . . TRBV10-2 TGCGCCAGCAGCCCAGGGTACAATGAGCAGTTCTTC CASSPGYNEQFF
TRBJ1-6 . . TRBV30 TGTGCCTGGACGGGAGTCAAGAATTCACCCCTCCACTTT CAWTGVKNSPLHF
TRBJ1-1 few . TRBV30 TGTGCCTGGAGTCTATCATTAACGAGGCCGAACACTGAAGCTTTCTTT CAWSLSLTRPNTEAFF
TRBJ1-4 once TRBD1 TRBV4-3 TGCGCCAGCAGCCGTGGAGGGGGCCCTGAAAAACTGTTTTTT CASSRGGGPEKLFF
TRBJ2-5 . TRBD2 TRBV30 TGTGCCTGGAGATCCCAACGAGGGCGGGGGGGGACCCAGTACTTC CAWRSQRGRGGTQYF
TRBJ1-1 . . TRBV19 TGTGCCAGTAAAACCAGGGACCAGACGGGTCGCGCTTTCTTT CASKTRDQTGRAFF
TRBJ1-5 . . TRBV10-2 TGCGCCAGCAGTGCTAGCGCTACCAATCAGCCCCAGCATTTT CASSASATNQPQHF